Below, 10 T cell receptor beta chains from the same sample are listed, as sequenced in a study of T cell repertoires in cytomegalovirus infection. The antigens these receptors bind are not known. TCRdb fed the reads into MiXCR, producing one record per CDR3 protein. The top ten hold under 15% of the sample, which has around 900,000 distinct CDR3 sequences, approximately 31% seen once. The material was cultured CD8+ T cells from PBMCs, obtained from culture after CMV antigen stimulation. The receptors were gathered from a human donor in good health (CMV status not recorded). Some clones in this sample may be carry-over from other donors' samples.

The gene calls are TRBV4-1 and TRBJ2-2, with D unclear. Germline lookup yields CDR1 MGHRA and CDR2 YSYEKL. Trimming took off 3 bases at V and 11 bases at J, with 10 bases between the two ends. The CDR3 contains 12 residues. CDR3 protein: CASSHPGNELFF. In nucleotides, the CDR3 is TGCGCCAGCAGCCATCCTGGGAACGAGCTGTTTTTT.

The V gene is TRBV10-3, the J gene TRBJ2-4, with D possibly being TRBD1 (6 bases). Germline CDR1 ENHRY, CDR2 SYGVKD. The CDR3 length is 13 residues. Trimming shortened V by 7 bases and J by 9 bases, and 16 bases separated the two germline ends. Here the CDR3 reads CAINDGQSLIQYF. CDR3 bases: TGTGCCATCAACGATGGACAGTCCCTCATTCAGTACTTC.

This clonotype has more than one count but fewer than ten. The chain employs TRBV7-8 and TRBJ1-4, with a tentative D call TRBD1 (5 bases). V lost 0 bases to trimming and J lost 7 bases, with 9 bases between them. The CDR3 has 14 residues. Germline-derived CDR1 and CDR2 are SGHVS and FQNEAQ. CDR3 sequence: CASSLAGAREKLFF. Here the CDR3 DNA reads TGTGCCAGCAGCTTAGCAGGGGCGCGTGAAAAACTGTTTTTT. Combining the CDR3 with reference TRBV7-8 and TRBJ1-4 gives the whole variable domain GAGVSQSPRYKVAKRGQDVALRCDPISGHVSLFWYQQALGQGPEFLTYFQNEAQLDKSGLPSDRFFAERPEGSVSTLKIQRTQQEDSAVYLCASSLAGAREKLFFGSGTQLSVL.

This clonotype was found a few times. The genes are TRBV7-9 and TRBJ1-1; D may be TRBD1 (5 bases). The ends were cut back, 0 bases at V and 11 bases at J, with 16 bases in the middle. CDR1 and CDR2 (germline): SEHNR, FQNEAQ (reference sequence). The CDR3 length is 14 residues. The CDR3 spells CASSLAGGRAVAFF. CDR3 DNA sequence: TGTGCCAGCAGCTTAGCGGGTGGCAGGGCGGTCGCTTTCTTT. Based on the CDR3 plus reference TRBV7-9 and TRBJ1-1, the full variable domain is DTGVSQNPRHKITKRGQNVTFRCDPISEHNRLYWYRQTLGQGPEFLTYFQNEAQLEKSRLLSDRFSAERPKGSFSTLEIQRTEQGDSAMYLCASSLAGGRAVAFFGQGTRLTVV.

Comment on this clonotype: At one end the junction does not follow the germline gene, possibly because of a read error. The chain recombines TRBV14 with TRBJ1-5; a possible D gene is TRBD1 (6 bases). CDR1 and CDR2 (germline): SGHDN, FVKESK. This CDR3 comprises 18 residues. The CDR3 nucleotides read TGTGTCAGCAGCCTAAGACGGGCTCGCAGGGGCGGCAATCAGCCCCAGCATTTT. As protein: CVSSLRRARRGGNQPQHF.

Comments on this clonotype: This may arise from a read error, as a much more abundant clone is one base away. The J gene is TRBJ1-3, the V gene TRBV7-8; D might be TRBD1 (6 bases). The CDR3 consists of 16 residues. Germline V CDR1 and CDR2: SGHVS, FQNEAQ. The CDR3 DNA reads TGTGCCAGCAACTTATACTGGGACATCTCTGGAAACACCATATATTTT. Protein: CASNLYWDISGNTIYF.

This clonotype appeared a few times. This chain joins TRBV7-6 and TRBJ2-5; D might be TRBD2 (6 bases). CDR1 is SGHVS and CDR2 is FNYEAQ in the germline V gene. The CDR3 consists of 16 residues. Trimming cost V 1 base and J 0 bases, with 12 bases left between them. DNA of the CDR3: TGTGCCAGCAGCTTAGTCGGGACTGACTACCAAGAGACCCAGTACTTC. Its translation: CASSLVGTDYQETQYF. The complete variable domain, with remaining parts taken from reference TRBV7-6 and TRBJ2-5, reads GAGVSQSPRYKVTKRGQDVALRCDPISGHVSLYWYRQALGQGPEFLTYFNYEAQQDKSGLPNDRFSAERPEGSISTLTIQRTEQRDSAMYRCASSLVGTDYQETQYFGPGTRLLVL.

This clonotype was picked up many times. The rearrangement uses TRBV7-8 and TRBJ2-3; D possibly matches TRBD1 or TRBD2 (5 bases each). Looked up from germline, CDR1 is SGHVS and CDR2 is FQNEAQ. Trimming left V 2 bases short and J 6 bases short, with 27 bases between. The CDR3 has 19 amino acids. As DNA, the CDR3 is TGTGCCAGCAGCTTAAGTGGGCAGGGAACCGGGGAACGAGCGGATACGCAGTATTTT. Encoded protein: CASSLSGQGTGERADTQYF.

This clonotype has just a few counts. The V and J genes are TRBV2 and TRBJ2-3; perhaps TRBD1 as D (6 bases). From germline, CDR1 is SNHLY and CDR2 FYNNEI. This CDR3 has 14 residues. V was shortened by 3 bases and J by 2 bases, with 9 bases between the two germline ends. CDR3 nucleotides: TGTGCCAGCAGTGAGGACAGCCCCACAGATACGCAGTATTTT. This sequence encodes CASSEDSPTDTQYF.

This clonotype was observed at least ten times. V usage is TRBV7-8 and J usage is TRBJ2-2, with D perhaps matching TRBD1 or TRBD2 (5 bases each). V gave up 1 base and J gave up 4 bases, with 7 bases separating them. This CDR3 is built from 14 residues. CDR1 and CDR2 from the germline V gene are SGHVS and FQNEAQ. CDR3 sequence: CASSLGGSTGELFF. CDR3 nucleotide sequence: TGTGCCAGCAGCTTAGGGGGGAGCACCGGGGAGCTGTTTTTT.